The clone carrying this T cell receptor (beta chain) was counted a few times. Its antigen is not identified. It was with 60 Vbeta and 13 Jbeta primers that the PCR ran. Here immunoSEQ multiplex PCR was the method, and the copy in TCRdb shows in-frame clones only, minus some. This sample yields approximately 110,000 clones, of which approximately 72% are seen a single time; around 1.3% belongs to the top ten. This CDR3 comprises 15 residues. The junction had 13 bases not matched to a gene; V was cut back by 5 bases and J by 10 bases. Germline V gene data show CDR1 as MRHNA and CDR2 as SNTAGT. When sampled, the donors appeared nominally healthy, though they likely had unrecorded immune exposures. This entry comes from a study of cytomegalovirus exposure and HLA in healthy donors. General study findings and limits: High specificity and sensitivity for cytomegalovirus status were reported for the classifier. A later analysis found TCR association rates differed by HLA locus, highest for DRB1 and lowest for HLA-C. The presence/absence work took it that sequencing depth was about the same across donors.

The rearrangement uses TRBV6-4 and TRBJ2-1; 8 bases map to TRBD2. Sequencing used PBMCs. The TCR originated in a young man in good health and CMV-seronegative. DNA for the CDR3: TGTGCCAGCAGTATGACGGGAGGGCCGTTAGGAGAGCAGTTCTTC. Residues: CASSMTGGPLGEQFF.